These 21 T cell receptor beta chains were all obtained from the same sample, sequenced in a study of blood T cells in healthy people across ages. Using a J-beta primer mix together with a sample-barcoded 5' primer, a second PCR was run for roughly 6 to 12 cycles. TCRdb re-called the 5' RACE reads with MiXCR, one entry per CDR3 protein. The table includes 1.5 million to 2 million distinct CDR3 sequences, 35% to 50% detected once. Sample: blood. Receptors originate from a human donor in good health.

This clonotype has a handful of counts. V gene TRBV20-1 combines with J gene TRBJ2-5, with D perhaps matching TRBD1 (5 bases). The germline V and J ends were trimmed by 3 bases and 5 bases, with 7 bases remaining between them. The CDR3 has 11 residues. The germline CDR1 and CDR2 sequences are DFQATT and SNEGSKA (reference sequence). The CDR3 bases are TGCAGTGCTAGGAAGGGGGAGACCCAGTACTTC. This gives the protein CSARKGETQYF.

The rearrangement uses TRBV6-2 or TRBV6-3 and TRBJ2-3; 8 nucleotides agree with TRBD2. Germline CDR1 and CDR2: MNHEY and SVGEGT. Trimming removed 3 bases from V and 2 bases from J; junction bases left unmatched: 7. CDR3 length: 16 amino acids. The DNA of the CDR3 is TGTGCCAGCAGTTATGGTCGGGGGGGCGACACAGATACGCAGTATTTT. It specifies CASSYGRGGDTDTQYF.

This clonotype appeared a few times. This chain connects TRBV12-3 or TRBV12-4 to TRBJ1-1; a possible D gene is TRBD1 (6 bases). The CDR3 runs 14 residues. V lost 6 bases and J lost 6, with 17 bases in between. The CDR3 loop reads CASSLPPGDPEAFF. DNA of the CDR3: TGTGCCAGCAGCTTGCCCCCAGGGGACCCTGAAGCTTTCTTT.

The gene calls are TRBV9 and TRBJ1-2; possible D gene TRBD1, 5 bases. Trimming pared 7 bases from V and 8 bases from J, leaving 18 bases between. Germline CDR1 reads SGDLS; CDR2 reads YYNGEE. The CDR3 consists of 13 residues. CDR3 sequence: CASGTQGGGGYTF. The CDR3 DNA follows: TGTGCCAGCGGTACCCAGGGTGGTGGGGGCTACACCTTC.

The genes are TRBV6-1 and TRBJ1-1; D is unclear. Looked up from germline, CDR1 is MNHNS and CDR2 is SASEGT. The V end lost 0 bases, the J end lost 10 bases, and 9 bases lay between the germline ends. CDR3 length equals 12 residues. This CDR3 reads CASSEAGVAAFF. The CDR3 DNA is TGTGCCAGCAGTGAAGCCGGGGTAGCAGCTTTCTTT.

The chain combines TRBV7-2 with TRBJ2-4; the match to TRBD1 covers 7 bases. The junction had 8 bases not matched to a gene; V was cut back by 4 bases and J by 8 bases. This CDR3 has 14 residues. The germline CDR1 and CDR2 sequences are SGHTA and FQGNSA. CDR3 nucleotides: TGTGCCAGCAGCTCCACAGGGGCCGCGGACATTCAGTACTTC. As protein: CASSSTGAADIQYF.

This clonotype turned up a few times. The gene calls are TRBV12-3 or TRBV12-4 and TRBJ2-5, with 11 bases that match TRBD2. This CDR3 has 15 amino acids. V was pared by 5 bases and J by 4 bases, with 6 bases of the junction left unmatched. In DNA, the CDR3 is TGTGCCAGCAGTAGTACTAGCGGGGGAGGAGAGACCCAGTACTTC. As protein: CASSSTSGGGETQYF.

The J gene is TRBJ2-7, the V gene TRBV12-3 or TRBV12-4; 9 bases match TRBD2. V lost 4 bases, J lost 1 base, and 8 bases stayed unmatched. This CDR3 is built from 16 residues. CDR3 DNA: TGTGCCAGCAGTTCTGAAAGCGGGGGGCTGTCCTACGAGCAGTACTTC. As protein: CASSSESGGLSYEQYF.

This clonotype was picked up a small number of times. CDR3 sequence: CSGSAGAYEQYF. For the CDR3, the DNA is TGCAGTGGGTCGGCGGGGGCCTACGAGCAGTACTTC. The chain links TRBV20-1 to TRBJ2-7; TRBD2 agrees at 7 bases. The ends lost 7 bases at V and 2 bases at J; junction bases unmatched: 5. Per germline, CDR1 DFQATT and CDR2 SNEGSKA (reference sequence). The CDR3 consists of 12 residues.

In regard to this clonotype: A much bigger clone sits one base away, suggesting this may be a read error. The V gene is TRBV7-2, the J gene TRBJ2-5, with D unresolved. The J call is doubtful: the DNA matches TRBJ2-7 better. CDR1 SGHTA and CDR2 FQGNSA come from the germline V gene. This CDR3 spans 14 amino acids. For the CDR3, the DNA is TGTGCCAGCAGCGGCAATGGATTAGTCTACGAGCAGTACTTC. Translation: CASSGNGLVYEQYF.

V usage is TRBV6-2 or TRBV6-3 and J usage is TRBJ2-4; tentatively, D is TRBD1 or TRBD2 (5 bases each). V gave up 6 bases and J gave up 7 bases, with 10 bases separating them. Germline loops: CDR1 MNHEY, CDR2 SVGEGT. CDR3 length: 12 amino acids. The CDR3 is CASSTRGNIQYF. The DNA for the CDR3 is TGTGCCAGCAGCACGAGGGGCAACATTCAGTACTTC.

V gene TRBV11-3 combines with J gene TRBJ1-1, with D unclear. Trimming cost V 0 bases and J 9 bases, with 8 bases left between them. CDR1 is SGHNT and CDR2 is YENEEA in the germline V gene. This CDR3 spans 12 amino acids. The CDR3 here is CASSLDSSQAFF. CDR3 in DNA: TGTGCCAGCAGCTTAGATTCGTCCCAAGCTTTCTTT.

This clonotype has just a few counts. The J gene is TRBJ2-5, the V gene TRBV7-8; TRBD2 aligns across 7 bases. The germline gives CDR1 SGHVS, CDR2 FQNEAQ. V was clipped by 2 bases and J by 2 bases; unmatched bases: 8. There are 16 residues in the CDR3. This CDR3 is CASSLILAAGQETQYF. DNA for the CDR3: TGTGCCAGCAGCTTAATATTAGCAGCGGGGCAAGAGACCCAGTACTTC.

This chain uses TRBV12-3 or TRBV12-4 with TRBJ2-7; tentatively, D is TRBD1 or TRBD2 (5 bases each). Deletions cut 6 bases from V and 0 bases from J, with 18 bases between. The CDR3 runs 16 residues. CDR3 sequence: CASSLYGRGFSYEQYF. The DNA of the CDR3 is TGTGCCAGCAGCTTGTACGGCCGGGGCTTCTCCTACGAGCAGTACTTC.

The V call is TRBV29-1, the J call TRBJ2-7, with D unresolved. The CDR3 length is 11 residues. Trimming shortened V by 7 bases and J by 1 base, and 8 bases separated the two germline ends. Germline V lookup: CDR1 SQVTM, CDR2 ANQGSEA. The CDR3 sequence is CSAFSSYEQYF. The CDR3 DNA sequence: TGCAGCGCTTTCAGTTCCTACGAGCAGTACTTC.

The sample holds one count of this clonotype. A read error may be the cause here, since a much bigger clone is one base away. V and J are TRBV12-3 or TRBV12-4 and TRBJ2-5; TRBD2 matches 9 bases. The V and J ends lost 6 bases and 5 bases, in that order; junction bases with no gene match: 7. The CDR3 is made up of 14 amino acids. CDR3 loop: CASRFVLAGETQYF. CDR3 coding DNA: TGTGCCAGCAGGTTCGTTCTAGCGGGGGAGACCCAGTACTTC.

This sequence joins TRBV20-1 and TRBJ2-1, with D possibly being TRBD2 (5 bases). Per germline, CDR1 DFQATT and CDR2 SNEGSKA (reference sequence). The CDR3 runs to 14 residues. Trimming shortened V by 7 bases and J by 5 bases, and 18 bases separated the two germline ends. The CDR3 sequence is CSVSVGPRDNEQFF. The CDR3 coding sequence is TGCAGTGTGTCTGTGGGCCCGCGGGACAATGAGCAGTTCTTC.

This clonotype has only a few counts. The rearrangement joins TRBV7-8 to TRBJ2-7, with 7 bases fitting TRBD1. The germline gives CDR1 SGHVS, CDR2 FQNEAQ. The CDR3 extends over 15 amino acids. V shed 2 bases and J 6 bases; nucleotides not matched to a gene: 10. CDR3 in amino acids: CASSLRTGWKGEQYF. CDR3 coding DNA: TGTGCCAGCAGCTTACGGACAGGATGGAAGGGCGAGCAGTACTTC.

The chain employs TRBV5-4 and TRBJ2-7; D may be TRBD1 (5 bases). CDR1 SGHNT and CDR2 YYREEE come from the germline V gene (reference sequence). This CDR3 is 15 amino acids long. V lost 0 bases and J 0 bases, leaving 10 bases between the germline ends. CDR3 region: CASSLEGRDSYEQYF. CDR3 DNA: TGTGCCAGCAGCTTGGAGGGCAGGGACTCCTACGAGCAGTACTTC.

The CDR3 DNA is TGTGCCAGCAGCCATCCTCTGAGCGAGACCCAGTACTTC. Translating gives CASSHPLSETQYF. V and J are TRBV3-1 and TRBJ2-5; D gene unclear. The germline V gene encodes CDR1 LGHDT and CDR2 YNNKEL (reference sequence). The CDR3 extends over 13 amino acids. Between the trimmed V and J ends, which lost 3 bases and 5 bases, there was a span of 10 bases.

The chain has TRBV5-4 and TRBJ2-4, with 9 bases matching TRBD1. The junction had 10 bases not matched to a gene; V was cut back by 4 bases and J by 8 bases. CDR3 size: 15 residues. Per the germline V gene, CDR1 is SGHNT and CDR2 is YYREEE (reference sequence). CDR3 in DNA: TGTGCCAGCAGCCTCCGGGACAGGGAGGCGGACATTCAGTACTTC. Translation gives CASSLRDREADIQYF.